The clone carrying this T cell receptor beta chain has more than one count but fewer than ten. Only patients with spare fresh-frozen tumor and over two years of follow-up were included. PBMC were collected before vaccination, two weeks after the third vaccination, and at progression. This entry belongs to a study of glioma-infiltrating T cells after dendritic cell vaccination. Study details: Between the early 2000s and the early 2010s, patients got autologous tumor lysate-pulsed dendritic cell vaccines.

Produced via immunoSEQ multiplex PCR; TCRdb's table is partial and in-frame only. This sample yields more than 100,000 clones, of which around 81% are seen a single time; over 9.5% belongs to the top ten. Germline V CDR1 and CDR2: SNHLY, FYNNEI. The CDR3 is 13 residues long. Trimming removed 6 bases from V and 3 bases from J, with 11 bases in between. The chain links TRBV2 to TRBJ1-2; D call uncertain. The source is a human donor with glioblastoma. Sample: blood, taken before dendritic cell vaccination. CDR3 amino acids: CASRGGEDYGYTF. As DNA, the CDR3 is TGTGCCAGCAGGGGTGGGGAGGACTATGGCTACACCTTC.